One and the same sample provided the 10 T cell receptor beta chains below, sequenced in a study of OX40 agonist ivuxolimab in advanced cancers. The protocol was immunoSEQ multiplex PCR, while the TCRdb copy is restricted to in-frame clones and leaves out a portion. This sample carries tens of thousands of clones, 90% to 95% of them seen once, and the ten largest clones take about 25%. This sample comprised CD4+ or CD8+ T cells sorted from blood, obtained in a trial of the OX40 agonist ivuxolimab. These receptors were obtained from an adult with an advanced solid tumor such as melanoma, head and neck, liver or kidney cancer.

The gene calls are TRBV4-1 and TRBJ2-7; tentative D call: TRBD1 (6 bases). This CDR3 is built from 15 residues. The V and J ends lost 1 base and 2 bases respectively, with 12 bases between them. In germline, CDR1 is MGHRA, CDR2 YSYEKL. DNA of the CDR3: TGCGCCAGCAGCCAAGTCTCTCAGGGGCCCTACGAGCAGTACTTC. Translating gives CASSQVSQGPYEQYF.

The rearrangement links TRBV7-2 to TRBJ2-1; 11 bases agree with TRBD2. This CDR3 comprises 12 residues. With V trimmed by 5 bases and J by 15 bases, 6 bases remained unmatched. Germline assignment: CDR1 SGHTA and CDR2 FQGNSA. The chain's CDR3 is CASSPSGGSLFF. In DNA form, the CDR3 reads TGTGCCAGCAGCCCTAGCGGGGGGAGTCTGTTCTTC.

The gene calls are TRBV30 and TRBJ1-1, with 9 nucleotides matching TRBD1. Germline V lookup: CDR1 GTSNPN, CDR2 SVGIG (reference sequence). The CDR3 totals 14 residues. Trimming cost V 3 bases and J 4 bases; bases outside gene matches: 6. The CDR3 sequence: CAWSGGQGVTEAFF. CDR3 DNA: TGTGCCTGGAGCGGGGGACAGGGAGTCACTGAAGCTTTCTTT. Filled out from reference TRBV30 and TRBJ1-1, the complete variable domain reads SQTIHQWPATLVQPVGSPLSLECTVEGTSNPNLYWYRQAAGRGLQLLFYSVGIGQISSEVPQNLSASRPQDRQFILSSKKLLLSDSGFYLCAWSGGQGVTEAFFGQGTRLTVV.

The gene calls are TRBV15 and TRBJ2-5; 8 nucleotides align to TRBD1. Germline CDR1 LNHNV, CDR2 YYDKDF (reference sequence). This CDR3 contains 15 residues. V shed 0 bases, J shed 1 base, and the junction held 1 base outside the gene matches. The CDR3 here is CATSRDRGPQETQYF. In DNA, the CDR3 is TGTGCCACCAGCAGAGACAGGGGGCCCCAAGAGACCCAGTACTTC. Together with reference TRBV15 and TRBJ2-5, the CDR3 gives the full variable domain: DAMVIQNPRYQVTQFGKPVTLSCSQTLNHNVMYWYQQKSSQAPKLLFHYYDKDFNNEADTPDNFQSRRPNTSFCFLDIRSPGLGDTAMYLCATSRDRGPQETQYFGPGTRLLVL.

This clone was counted a few times. The rearrangement links TRBV9 to TRBJ1-1; D call uncertain. Trimming removed 0 bases at V and 2 bases at J, with 11 bases between. This CDR3 has 15 residues. Germline CDR1 SGDLS, CDR2 YYNGEE. CDR3 sequence: CASSVEGGFNTEAFF. As DNA, the CDR3 is TGTGCCAGCAGCGTAGAAGGCGGGTTTAACACTGAAGCTTTCTTT.

This clone was found once. J is TRBJ2-7 and V is TRBV6-1; 7 positions match TRBD1. Per germline, CDR1 MNHNS and CDR2 SASEGT. The CDR3 has 13 amino acids. V shed 5 bases and J 2 bases; nucleotides not matched to a gene: 3. Here the CDR3 reads CASSLGTAYEQYF. The DNA of the CDR3 is TGTGCCAGCAGTCTCGGGACAGCCTACGAGCAGTACTTC.

The genes are TRBV5-1 and TRBJ2-5; tentatively, D is TRBD1 (5 bases). With the DNA end fitting TRBJ2-7 better, the J assignment may be wrong. Germline assignment: CDR1 SGHRS and CDR2 YFSETQ. The CDR3 totals 12 residues. The CDR3 loop reads CASSPGYYEQYF. The CDR3 DNA is TGCGCCAGCAGTCCAGGGTACTACGAGCAGTACTTC.

This clone was seen a single time. The DNA of the CDR3 is TGTGCCAGCGGCCGGGACTTTGAAGCTTTCTTT. Protein: CASGRDFEAFF. The chain recombines TRBV27 with TRBJ1-1, with D maybe TRBD1 (5 bases). The germline V and J ends were trimmed by 8 bases and 7 bases, with 11 bases remaining between them. Germline V gives CDR1 MNHEY, CDR2 SMNVEV (reference sequence). The CDR3 runs to 11 residues.

This chain joins TRBV6-1 and TRBJ2-3, with D unresolved. The CDR3 covers 11 residues. The V end was cut by 5 bases, the J end by 6 bases, with 6 bases between. The germline CDR1 and CDR2 sequences are MNHNS and SASEGT. CDR3 sequence (DNA): TGTGCCAGCAGTTACGTGGATACGCAGTATTTT. This encodes CASSYVDTQYF.

The chain carries TRBV7-6 and TRBJ1-1, with TRBD1 as a possible D gene (5 bases). Trimming shortened V by 1 base and J by 7 bases, and 13 bases separated the two germline ends. This CDR3 comprises 14 residues. Per germline, CDR1 SGHVS and CDR2 FNYEAQ. Here the CDR3 reads CASSLEAGPGEAFF. The CDR3 nucleotides are TGTGCCAGCAGCTTAGAGGCGGGGCCGGGTGAAGCTTTCTTT.